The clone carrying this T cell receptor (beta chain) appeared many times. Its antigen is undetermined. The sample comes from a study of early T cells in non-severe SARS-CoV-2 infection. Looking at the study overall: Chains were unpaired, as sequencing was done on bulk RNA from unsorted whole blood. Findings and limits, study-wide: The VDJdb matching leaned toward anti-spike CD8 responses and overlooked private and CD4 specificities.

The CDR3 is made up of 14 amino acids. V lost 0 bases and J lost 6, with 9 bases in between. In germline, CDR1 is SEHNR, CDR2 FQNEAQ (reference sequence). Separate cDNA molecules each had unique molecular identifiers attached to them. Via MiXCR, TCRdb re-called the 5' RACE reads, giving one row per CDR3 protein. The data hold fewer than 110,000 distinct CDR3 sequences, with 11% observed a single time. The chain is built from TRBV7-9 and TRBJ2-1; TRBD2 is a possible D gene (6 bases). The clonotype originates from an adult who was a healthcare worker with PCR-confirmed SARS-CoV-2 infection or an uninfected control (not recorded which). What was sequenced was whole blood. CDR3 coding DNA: TGTGCCAGCAGCTTAGCGGGAGGAACCAATGAGCAGTTCTTC. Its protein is CASSLAGGTNEQFF.